The clone carrying this TCR beta chain showed up many times. It was blood bank volunteers in Maryland, USA who made up the healthy controls. From 2 million PBMCs stored at -80 C, the unsorted libraries were generated. This sample was included in a study of neurological immune-mediated disorders. The CDR3 is 14 residues long. The J segment lost 4 bases and the V segment lost 5 bases, leaving 3 bases of the junction unmatched. From germline, CDR1 is SGHDN and CDR2 FVKESK. 5'RACE with 10-nucleotide random UMIs generated the cDNA. TCRdb itself ran the 5' RACE reads through MiXCR, one entry per CDR3 protein. The sample shows under 85,000 distinct CDR3 sequences, under 13% of them seen only once.

The chain employs TRBV14 and TRBJ2-2; 8 positions agree with TRBD1. Sequenced: PBMCs. The sequence derives from a middle-aged man in good health. CDR3 residues: CASSSQGATGELFF. DNA of the CDR3: TGTGCCAGCAGCTCGCAGGGGGCCACCGGGGAGCTGTTTTTT.